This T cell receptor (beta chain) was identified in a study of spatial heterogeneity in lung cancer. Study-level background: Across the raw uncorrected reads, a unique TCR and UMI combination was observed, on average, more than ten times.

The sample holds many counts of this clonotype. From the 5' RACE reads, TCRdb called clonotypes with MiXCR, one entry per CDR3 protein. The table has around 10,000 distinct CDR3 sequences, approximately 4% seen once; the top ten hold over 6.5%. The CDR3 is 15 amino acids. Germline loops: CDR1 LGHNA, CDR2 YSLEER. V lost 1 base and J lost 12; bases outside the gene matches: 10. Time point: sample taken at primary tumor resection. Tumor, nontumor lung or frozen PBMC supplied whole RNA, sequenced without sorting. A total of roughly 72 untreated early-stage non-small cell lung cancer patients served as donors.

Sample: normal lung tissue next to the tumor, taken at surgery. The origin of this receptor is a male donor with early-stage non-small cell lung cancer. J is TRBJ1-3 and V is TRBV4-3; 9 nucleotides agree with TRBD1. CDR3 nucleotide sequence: TGCGCCAGCAGCCAAGCCGGGACAGGGCAAAAAAACATATATTTT. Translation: CASSQAGTGQKNIYF.